This TCR beta chain was recorded in a study of blood T cell repertoires in COVID-19. Turning to the study itself: There were acute and convalescent COVID-19 samples, and they came from the United States, Italy and Spain. The cDNA or gDNA used as material had been derived from T cells, B-cell-depleted T cells, or PBMCs.

The CDR3 totals 12 residues. Per the authors' pipeline: Reference gene primer amplification yielded estimated nucleated cell counts. TCRdb's copy holds only in-frame clones and misses some; the assay was immunoSEQ multiplex PCR. The V and J calls and the clone size are those of that table, but D and trimming were determined from the DNA. The profile covers 250,000 to 300,000 clones, with roughly 79% appearing a single time and 2.5% to 3% taken by the ten largest. The TCR originated in a woman between 55 and 75 years old with active or convalescent COVID-19. The chain combines TRBV21-1 with TRBJ1-2; the table names TRBD1, a call not compared with the DNA. TRBV21-1 counts as a pseudogene. Sequencing was done on a sample of peripheral blood. The CDR3 region is CARPTALYGYTF. For the CDR3, the DNA is TGTGCCCGACCGACAGCCCTCTATGGCTACACCTTC.